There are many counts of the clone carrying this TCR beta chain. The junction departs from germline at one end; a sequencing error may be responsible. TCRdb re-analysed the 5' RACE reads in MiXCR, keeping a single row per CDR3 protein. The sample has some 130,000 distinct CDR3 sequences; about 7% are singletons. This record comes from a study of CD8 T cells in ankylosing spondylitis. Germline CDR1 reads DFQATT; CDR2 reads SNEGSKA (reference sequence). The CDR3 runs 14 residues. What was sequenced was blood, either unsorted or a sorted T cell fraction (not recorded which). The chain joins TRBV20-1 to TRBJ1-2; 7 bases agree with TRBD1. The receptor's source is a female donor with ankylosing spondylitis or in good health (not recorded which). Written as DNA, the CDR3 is TGCAGTGCTGGAGAACCAGGGGGTCGGAATGGCTACACCTTC. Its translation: CSAGEPGGRNGYTF.